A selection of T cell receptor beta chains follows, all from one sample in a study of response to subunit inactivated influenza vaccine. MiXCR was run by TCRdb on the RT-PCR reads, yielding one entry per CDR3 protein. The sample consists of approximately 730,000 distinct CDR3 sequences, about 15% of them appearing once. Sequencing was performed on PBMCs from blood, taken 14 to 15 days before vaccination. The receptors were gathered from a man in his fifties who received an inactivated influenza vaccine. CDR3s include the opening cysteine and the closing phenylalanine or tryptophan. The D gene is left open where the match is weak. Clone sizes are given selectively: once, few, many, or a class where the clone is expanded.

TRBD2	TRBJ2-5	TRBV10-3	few	CAISERTSFQETQYF	TGTGCCATCAGTGAACGGACTAGCTTTCAAGAGACCCAGTACTTC
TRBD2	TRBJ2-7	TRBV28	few	CASSFQRGGSRFYEQYF	TGTGCCAGCAGTTTCCAGAGGGGCGGGAGCAGATTCTACGAGCAGTACTTC
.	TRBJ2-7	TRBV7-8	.	CASSLGGASGEQYF	TGTGCCAGCAGCTTAGGGGGGGCGTCCGGCGAGCAGTACTTC
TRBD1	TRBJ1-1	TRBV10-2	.	CASRGQGQTEAFF	TGCGCCAGCAGAGGACAGGGACAGACTGAAGCTTTCTTT
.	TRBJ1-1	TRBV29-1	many	CSVGGTLEAFF	TGCAGCGTTGGGGGGACCCTCGAAGCTTTCTTT
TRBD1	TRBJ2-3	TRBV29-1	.	CSVVGQGTDTQYF	TGCAGCGTTGTGGGACAGGGGACAGATACGCAGTATTTT
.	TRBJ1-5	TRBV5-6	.	CASSLSGGRWDQPQHF	TGTGCCAGCAGCTTGAGCGGGGGGCGTTGGGATCAGCCCCAGCATTTT
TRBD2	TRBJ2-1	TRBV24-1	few	CATSDPLAGGNNEQFF	TGTGCCACCAGTGATCCCCTAGCGGGGGGCAACAATGAGCAGTTCTTC
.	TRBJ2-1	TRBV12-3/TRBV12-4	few	CASSRAVTGEQFF	TGTGCCAGCAGTAGAGCCGTGACTGGTGAGCAGTTCTTC
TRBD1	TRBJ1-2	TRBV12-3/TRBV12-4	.	CASSAKQGGLTNYGYTF	TGTGCCAGCAGTGCAAAACAGGGGGGCCTTACTAACTATGGCTACACCTTC
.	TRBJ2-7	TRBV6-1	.	CASSLLPDNSYEQYF	TGTGCCAGCAGTCTCCTCCCGGACAACTCCTACGAGCAGTACTTC
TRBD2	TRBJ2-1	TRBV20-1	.	CSAPSGSKYNEQFF	TGCAGTGCTCCTAGCGGGAGTAAATACAATGAGCAGTTCTTC
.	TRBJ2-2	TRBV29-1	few	CSAPTVTGELFF	TGCAGCGCCCCGACAGTTACCGGGGAGCTGTTTTTT
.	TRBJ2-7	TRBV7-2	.	CASSTGPQGYEQYF	TGTGCCAGCAGCACTGGACCACAAGGGTACGAGCAGTACTTC
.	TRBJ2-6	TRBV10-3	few	CANGVGSSSGANVLTF	TGTGCCAACGGGGTAGGGAGCTCCTCTGGGGCCAACGTCCTGACTTTC
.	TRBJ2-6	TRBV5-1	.	CASSFGGLQGSGANVLTF	TGCGCCAGCAGCTTTGGGGGGCTACAGGGTTCTGGGGCCAACGTCCTGACTTTC
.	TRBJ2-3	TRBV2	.	CASSGQGTSTDTQYF	TGTGCCAGCTCCGGTCAGGGCACTAGCACAGATACGCAGTATTTT
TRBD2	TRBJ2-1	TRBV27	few	CASSVGTSGRNEQFF	TGTGCCAGCAGTGTCGGGACTAGCGGGAGGAATGAGCAGTTCTTC
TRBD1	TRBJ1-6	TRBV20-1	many	CSARGTGARNSPLHF	TGCAGTGCTAGGGGGACAGGGGCAAGGAATTCACCCCTCCACTTT
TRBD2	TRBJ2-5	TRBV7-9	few	CASSSRTRWETQYF	TGTGCCAGCAGCTCAAGGACTAGGTGGGAGACCCAGTACTTC
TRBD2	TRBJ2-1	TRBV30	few	CAWSGAAGGTYNEQFF	TGTGCCTGGAGTGGGGCGGCGGGAGGGACCTACAATGAGCAGTTCTTC
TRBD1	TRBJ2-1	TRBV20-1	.	CSASAGTGFNNEQFF	TGCAGTGCTAGCGCCGGGACAGGGTTTAACAATGAGCAGTTCTTC
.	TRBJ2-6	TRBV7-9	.	CASSVQGPGANVLTF	TGTGCCAGCAGCGTACAGGGTCCTGGGGCCAACGTCCTGACTTTC
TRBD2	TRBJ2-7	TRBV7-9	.	CASSWTGTSEPYEQYF	TGTGCCAGCAGCTGGACCGGGACTAGCGAACCCTACGAGCAGTACTTC
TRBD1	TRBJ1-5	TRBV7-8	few	CASSHRGHGNQPQHF	TGTGCCAGCAGCCACAGGGGGCACGGCAATCAGCCCCAGCATTTT
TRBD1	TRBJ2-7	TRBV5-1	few	CASSIGTGHEQYF	TGCGCCAGCAGCATAGGGACAGGGCACGAGCAGTACTTC
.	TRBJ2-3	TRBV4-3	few	CASSQDLSRGPDTQYF	TGCGCCAGCAGCCAAGATCTCTCCAGGGGACCAGATACGCAGTATTTT
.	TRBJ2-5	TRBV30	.	CAWSRGIGETQYF	TGTGCCTGGAGTAGGGGGATAGGGGAGACCCAGTACTTC
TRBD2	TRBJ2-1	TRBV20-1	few	CSAPSRGTSMDEQFF	TGCAGTGCTCCATCTCGGGGGACTAGCATGGATGAGCAGTTCTTC
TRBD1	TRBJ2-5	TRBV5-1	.	CASSSRQGKQETQYF	TGCGCCAGCAGCTCCCGACAGGGAAAACAAGAGACCCAGTACTTC
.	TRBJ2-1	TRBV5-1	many	CASSLGQTSLLNEQFF	TGCGCCAGCAGCTTGGGACAGACCTCCCTACTCAATGAGCAGTTCTTC
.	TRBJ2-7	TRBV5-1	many	CASSSTGWEQYF	TGCGCCAGCAGCTCGACGGGGTGGGAGCAGTACTTC
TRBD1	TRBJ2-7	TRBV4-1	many	CASSQWTGGYEQYF	TGCGCCAGCAGCCAGTGGACAGGGGGCTACGAGCAGTACTTC
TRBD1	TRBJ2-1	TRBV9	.	CASSVNYQGVEQFF	TGTGCCAGCAGCGTAAACTACCAGGGGGTTGAGCAGTTCTTC
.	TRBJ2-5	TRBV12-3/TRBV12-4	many	CASSLGDTIRAQETQYF	TGTGCCAGCAGTTTAGGGGACACCATTAGGGCCCAAGAGACCCAGTACTTC
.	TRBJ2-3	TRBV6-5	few	CASSYGLQGSTDTQYF	TGTGCCAGCAGTTACGGCCTTCAGGGGAGCACAGATACGCAGTATTTT
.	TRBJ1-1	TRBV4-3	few	CASSQDPTGSTEAFF	TGCGCCAGCAGCCAAGACCCTACAGGGAGCACTGAAGCTTTCTTT
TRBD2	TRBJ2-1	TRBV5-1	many	CASSLERGGYDEQFF	TGCGCCAGCAGCTTGGAGCGGGGGGGCTACGATGAGCAGTTCTTC
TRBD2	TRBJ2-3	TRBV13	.	CASRKLAGAFADTQYF	TGTGCCAGCAGAAAACTAGCGGGGGCCTTCGCAGATACGCAGTATTTT
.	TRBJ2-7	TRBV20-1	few	CSARASFAYEQYF	TGCAGTGCTAGGGCCAGTTTCGCCTACGAGCAGTACTTC
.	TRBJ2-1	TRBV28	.	CASKGGASSYNEQFF	TGTGCCAGCAAGGGCGGGGCGAGCTCCTACAATGAGCAGTTCTTC
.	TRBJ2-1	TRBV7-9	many	CASSLAPSRRQFF	TGTGCCAGCAGCTTAGCACCTAGCCGGAGACAGTTCTTC
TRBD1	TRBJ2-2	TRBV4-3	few	CASSRSRGRFTGELFF	TGCGCCAGCAGCCGGAGCAGGGGGCGGTTTACCGGGGAGCTTTTTTTT
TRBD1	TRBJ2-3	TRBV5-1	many	CASSPDRGTDTQYF	TGCGCCAGCAGCCCGGACAGGGGCACAGATACGCAGTATTTT
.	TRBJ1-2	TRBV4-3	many	CASSQDSGRDYGYTF	TGCGCCAGCAGCCAAGATAGCGGCCGGGACTATGGCTACACCTTC
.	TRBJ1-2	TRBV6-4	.	CASSLTATNYGYTF	TGTGCCAGCAGCCTGACGGCAACTAACTATGGCTACACCTTC
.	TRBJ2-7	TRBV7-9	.	CASSAHPGSEQYF	TGTGCCAGCAGCGCCCATCCGGGGTCCGAGCAGTACTTC
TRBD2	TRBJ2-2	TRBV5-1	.	CASSPGTSGRNGELFF	TGCGCCAGCAGCCCCGGGACTAGCGGGAGGAACGGGGAGCTGTTTTTT
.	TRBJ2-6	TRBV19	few	CASSLRLHDVLTF	TGTGCCAGTAGTCTGCGCTTGCATGACGTCCTGACTTTC
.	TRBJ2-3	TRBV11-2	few	CASSKGGWDTDTQYF	TGTGCCAGCAGCAAGGGGGGGTGGGACACAGATACGCAGTATTTT
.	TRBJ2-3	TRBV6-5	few	CASSYSIFADTQYF	TGTGCCAGCAGTTACTCCATCTTCGCAGATACGCAGTATTTT
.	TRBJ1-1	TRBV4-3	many	CASSQVGGANTEAFF	TGCGCCAGCAGCCAAGTGGGGGGGGCGAACACTGAAGCTTTCTTT
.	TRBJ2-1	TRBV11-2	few	CASSLGFISEQFF	TGTGCCAGCAGCTTAGGGTTTATTAGTGAGCAGTTCTTC
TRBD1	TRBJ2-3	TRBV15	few	CATSTPGQSTDTQYF	TGTGCCACCAGCACCCCGGGACAGAGCACAGATACGCAGTATTTT
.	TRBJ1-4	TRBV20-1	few	CSAAGATNEKLFF	TGCAGTGCAGCGGGTGCAACTAATGAAAAACTGTTTTTT
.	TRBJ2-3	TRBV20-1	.	CSARERRAYTDTQYF	TGCAGTGCTAGAGAAAGACGGGCCTACACAGATACGCAGTATTTT